This T cell receptor (beta chain) was sequenced during a study of T cells in pancreatic ductal adenocarcinoma. The study, taken as a whole, reports: Blood had more productive templates and roughly 8-fold more unique clonotypes than tumor. Mean clonality was approximately 0.1 in tumors and roughly 0.068 in blood, not significantly different.

Selected pancreatic ductal adenocarcinoma patients had undergone surgery without neoadjuvant therapy. The protocol was immunoSEQ multiplex PCR, while the TCRdb copy is restricted to in-frame clones and leaves out a portion. The sample yields about 98,000 clones, around 96% seen once. Germline assignment: CDR1 MGHRA and CDR2 YSYEKL. The CDR3 is 14 residues long. Trimming cost V 4 bases and J 2 bases; bases outside gene matches: 5. As concerns this clone: What it recognizes is unknown.

This TCR was sampled from a human donor with pancreatic ductal adenocarcinoma. The rearrangement joins TRBV4-1 to TRBJ2-7; 7 bases are a match to TRBD1. Sample: PBMCs. The CDR3 nucleotides are TGCGCCAGCAGCCCGTGGCAGGGGGCCTACGAGCAGTACTTC. Its translation: CASSPWQGAYEQYF.